The 32 T cell receptor beta chains given below trace back to one sample, sequenced in a study of cytomegalovirus exposure and HLA in healthy donors. This PCR relied on a set of 60 Vbeta primers and 13 Jbeta primers. The repertoire was sequenced with immunoSEQ multiplex PCR; TCRdb's copy has only in-frame clones and lacks some. The sample shows roughly 220,000 clones, roughly 80% of them seen only once. Source material: PBMCs. These receptors came from a middle-aged man in good health and CMV-seronegative.

V gene TRBV12-5 combines with J gene TRBJ2-1, with 9 positions matching TRBD1. Trimming cost V 6 bases and J 8 bases; bases outside gene matches: 17. The germline gives CDR1 LGHNT, CDR2 FRNRAP. The CDR3 totals 17 residues. The CDR3 here is CASGNITGTGKIHEQFF. The DNA of the CDR3 is TGTGCTAGTGGGAACATAACCGGGACAGGGAAGATACATGAGCAGTTCTTC. Supplemented by reference TRBV12-5 and TRBJ2-1, the full variable domain reads DARVTQTPRHKVTEMGQEVTMRCQPILGHNTVFWYRQTMMQGLELLAYFRNRAPLDDSGMPKDRFSAEMPDATLATLKIQPSEPRDSAVYFCASGNITGTGKIHEQFFGPGTRLTVL.

DNA of the CDR3: TGTGCCACTCGGGTAGCGGGTGGGGAATCGACCCAGTACTTC. Translating it yields CATRVAGGESTQYF. V is TRBV6-5 and J is TRBJ2-5; 7 bases line up with TRBD2. The CDR3 is 14 amino acids. Germline assignment: CDR1 MNHEY and CDR2 SVGAGI. V gave up 10 bases and J gave up 7 bases; unmatched junction bases: 15.

This chain uses TRBV5-1 with TRBJ2-7; D might be TRBD2 (6 bases). CDR1 and CDR2 (germline): SGHRS, YFSETQ. Trimming removed 4 bases from V and 4 bases from J, with 18 bases in between. This CDR3 has 15 residues. In DNA, the CDR3 is TGCGCCAGCAGCCCCGGGGGACCTACGACGTACGAGCAGTACTTC. The encoded protein is CASSPGGPTTYEQYF.

This clone appeared a few times. This chain joins TRBV30 and TRBJ2-3, with 9 bases aligning to TRBD1. V gave up 2 bases and J gave up 6 bases; unmatched junction bases: 9. There are 15 residues in the CDR3. CDR1 and CDR2 from the germline V gene are GTSNPN and SVGIG (reference sequence). CDR3 region: CAWSRGQGGSDTQYF. DNA of the CDR3: TGTGCCTGGAGTCGGGGACAGGGCGGCTCGGATACGCAGTATTTT.

This chain connects TRBV6-1 to TRBJ2-1; TRBD1 agrees at 8 bases. This CDR3 region has 15 residues. Germline CDR1 MNHNS, CDR2 SASEGT. With 2 bases clipped from V and 9 bases from J, the junction kept 9 bases outside the gene matches. CDR3 sequence reads: CASSERQGISGEQFF. CDR3 nucleotides: TGTGCCAGCAGTGAACGACAGGGGATTTCGGGTGAGCAGTTCTTC.

The chain has TRBV4-1 and TRBJ1-4; 9 bases align to TRBD1. V shed 5 bases and J 9 bases; nucleotides not matched to a gene: 7. CDR3 length: 14 residues. In germline, CDR1 is MGHRA, CDR2 YSYEKL. The CDR3 DNA is TGCGCCAGCAGCTGGACAGGGGAAGCCCAAAAACTGTTTTTT. Translating it yields CASSWTGEAQKLFF.

V gene TRBV12-5 combines with J gene TRBJ1-4, with 7 bases aligning to TRBD1. Germline trimming cut 2 bases from V and 8 bases from J; bases unmatched to any gene: 5. This CDR3 contains 14 residues. Germline CDR1 LGHNT, CDR2 FRNRAP. CDR3 residues: CASGLTGAREKLFF. In nucleotides, the CDR3 is TGTGCTAGTGGTTTGACAGGGGCCAGGGAAAAACTGTTTTTT. The full variable domain, with the rest looked up from reference TRBV12-5 and TRBJ1-4, is DARVTQTPRHKVTEMGQEVTMRCQPILGHNTVFWYRQTMMQGLELLAYFRNRAPLDDSGMPKDRFSAEMPDATLATLKIQPSEPRDSAVYFCASGLTGAREKLFFGSGTQLSVL.

The rearrangement uses TRBV5-1 and TRBJ1-1; D is unclear. CDR1 and CDR2 (germline): SGHRS, YFSETQ. This CDR3 has 13 amino acids. V was shortened by 4 bases and J by 1 base, with 8 bases between the two germline ends. CDR3 protein: CASSGERNTEAFF. The CDR3 DNA reads as TGCGCCAGCAGCGGGGAGAGGAACACTGAAGCTTTCTTT. The full variable domain, completed using reference TRBV5-1 and TRBJ1-1, is KAGVTQTPRYLIKTRGQQVTLSCSPISGHRSVSWYQQTPGQGLQFLFEYFSETQRNKGNFPGRFSGRQFSNSRSEMNVSTLELGDSALYLCASSGERNTEAFFGQGTRLTVV.

This chain links TRBV15 with TRBJ2-7; 14 bases are shared with TRBD2. Germline CDR1 and CDR2: LNHNV and YYDKDF (reference sequence). J lost 2 bases, V lost 7 bases, and 7 bases had no gene match. This CDR3 comprises 16 residues. The CDR3 sequence is CATKGLAGGPAYEQYF. CDR3 nucleotides: TGTGCCACCAAAGGACTAGCGGGAGGCCCCGCCTACGAGCAGTACTTC.

The genes are TRBV9 and TRBJ2-1, with TRBD1 identical over 9 bases. Germline V gene lookup returns CDR1 SGDLS and CDR2 YYNGEE. The CDR3 runs 19 residues. Trimming cost V 3 bases and J 0 bases; bases outside gene matches: 13. CDR3 region: CASSARDRAFWSSYNEQFF. The DNA of the CDR3 is TGTGCCAGCAGCGCCCGGGACAGGGCCTTTTGGAGCTCCTACAATGAGCAGTTCTTC.

J is TRBJ1-4 and V is TRBV7-9; no clear D gene. The CDR3 has 13 amino acids. CDR1 and CDR2 (germline): SEHNR, FQNEAQ (reference sequence). V was shortened by 2 bases and J by 4 bases, with 5 bases between the two germline ends. The CDR3 DNA reads as TGTGCCAGCAGCTTACCCCGTAATGAAAAACTGTTTTTT. Amino acid sequence: CASSLPRNEKLFF. Drawing the rest from reference TRBV7-9 and TRBJ1-4, the complete variable domain is DTGVSQNPRHKITKRGQNVTFRCDPISEHNRLYWYRQTLGQGPEFLTYFQNEAQLEKSRLLSDRFSAERPKGSFSTLEIQRTEQGDSAMYLCASSLPRNEKLFFGSGTQLSVL.

The chain is built from TRBV12-5 and TRBJ2-1, with D perhaps matching TRBD1 (5 bases). CDR3 length: 13 residues. The V gene lost 6 bases and the J gene lost 7 bases, with 13 bases spanning the gap. Germline lookup yields CDR1 LGHNT and CDR2 FRNRAP. The CDR3: CASGPSGSNEQFF. As DNA, the CDR3 is TGTGCTAGTGGACCTTCAGGGTCTAATGAGCAGTTCTTC.

Here the CDR3 DNA reads TGTGCCAGCAGCCTCGTGGGGCCCACCGGGGAGCTGTTTTTT. It specifies CASSLVGPTGELFF. The chain links TRBV7-3 to TRBJ2-2; TRBD1 might be the D (5 bases). This CDR3 comprises 14 residues. V was pared by 5 bases and J by 4 bases, with 11 bases between. Germline V gene data show CDR1 as SGHTA and CDR2 as FQGTGA.

J is TRBJ2-7 and V is TRBV5-1; D unclear. The V gene lost 5 bases and the J gene lost 6 bases, with 12 bases spanning the gap. CDR1 and CDR2 (germline): SGHRS, YFSETQ. The CDR3 spans 12 residues. The CDR3 bases are TGCGCCAGCAGAGAGAGCTTTGGCGAGCAGTACTTC. It codes for CASRESFGEQYF.

V and J are TRBV5-5 and TRBJ2-5; weak D call: TRBD1 (5 bases). Germline CDR1 SGHKS, CDR2 YYEKEE (reference sequence). Trimming shortened V by 4 bases and J by 0 bases, and 7 bases separated the two germline ends. The CDR3 spans 13 residues. The CDR3 reads CASSSRDQETQYF. CDR3 nucleotides: TGTGCCAGCAGCAGCAGGGACCAAGAGACCCAGTACTTC.

The chain links TRBV7-9 to TRBJ1-1; D possibly corresponds to TRBD1 (6 bases). V shed 1 base and J shed 1 base, with 10 bases lying between them. The CDR3 is 15 residues long. The germline gives CDR1 SEHNR, CDR2 FQNEAQ (reference sequence). CDR3 region: CASSLVQGTNTEAFF. DNA of the CDR3: TGTGCCAGCAGCTTAGTTCAGGGGACGAACACTGAAGCTTTCTTT.

This chain links TRBV28 with TRBJ2-5; 8 bases align to TRBD1. CDR1 is MDHEN, CDR2 SYDVKM, per germline. J gave up 9 bases and V 5 bases, and 5 bases lay outside the gene matches. The CDR3 is made up of 12 amino acids. Here the CDR3 reads CASSILQGAQYF. Written as DNA, the CDR3 is TGTGCCAGCAGTATTCTACAGGGGGCCCAGTACTTC.

This sequence joins TRBV13 and TRBJ1-2; D not resolved. Trimming shortened V by 4 bases and J by 5 bases, and 17 bases separated the two germline ends. The germline V gene encodes CDR1 PRHDT and CDR2 FYEKMQ (reference sequence). CDR3 size: 15 residues. This CDR3 reads CASSSQTLQRYGYTF. As DNA, the CDR3 is TGTGCCAGCAGCTCCCAGACTCTTCAGAGGTATGGCTACACCTTC.

The gene calls are TRBV5-1 and TRBJ2-2; TRBD1 matches at 9 bases. The germline V gene encodes CDR1 SGHRS and CDR2 YFSETQ. V trimming: 10 bases; J trimming: 3 bases; junction bases outside the gene matches: 7. The CDR3 contains 14 residues. DNA of the CDR3: TGCGCCTCTAACAGGGGGCTGGACACCGGGGAGCTGTTTTTT. It yields the protein CASNRGLDTGELFF.

The genes are TRBV30 and TRBJ2-2; 8 bases are shared with TRBD1. V lost 5 bases to trimming and J lost 1 base; unmatched junction nucleotides: 0. The germline V gene has CDR1 GTSNPN and CDR2 SVGIG (reference sequence). The CDR3 contains 13 residues. The DNA for the CDR3 is TGTGCCTGGGGACAGGGGAACACCGGGGAGCTGTTTTTT. Protein product: CAWGQGNTGELFF.

This clone was recorded only once. The chain links TRBV28 to TRBJ2-7; TRBD1 agrees at 7 bases. The germline V gene encodes CDR1 MDHEN and CDR2 SYDVKM. Trimming at V came to 3 bases and at J to 5 bases, leaving 7 bases not matched to a gene. The CDR3 is 14 amino acids. This CDR3 is CASSLETGTDEQYF. In DNA form, the CDR3 reads TGTGCCAGCAGTTTGGAGACAGGGACCGACGAGCAGTACTTC. Complete variable domain (other parts from reference TRBV28 and TRBJ2-7): DVKVTQSSRYLVKRTGEKVFLECVQDMDHENMFWYRQDPGLGLRLIYFSYDVKMKEKGDIPEGYSVSREKKERFSLILESASTNQTSMYLCASSLETGTDEQYFGPGTRLTVT.

J is TRBJ1-2 and V is TRBV27; 9 bases match TRBD1. This CDR3 spans 12 amino acids. Germline assignment: CDR1 MNHEY and CDR2 SMNVEV (reference sequence). Trimming removed 4 bases from V and 7 bases from J; junction bases left unmatched: 1. As DNA, the CDR3 is TGTGCCAGCAGTTCGACAGGGGGTGGCTACACCTTC. Its translation: CASSSTGGGYTF.

The rearrangement links TRBV7-8 to TRBJ1-2; a weak D match, TRBD1 (6 bases). Trimming took 2 bases from V and 0 from J, leaving 10 bases between them. Germline CDR1 and CDR2: SGHVS and FQNEAQ. CDR3 size: 15 residues. The CDR3 is CASSLRDTPNYGYTF. The CDR3 nucleotides read TGTGCCAGCAGCTTAAGGGACACTCCTAACTATGGCTACACCTTC.

This clone was counted a few times. The rearrangement links TRBV2 to TRBJ1-5; D uncertain. From germline, CDR1 is SNHLY and CDR2 FYNNEI. CDR3 length: 15 residues. Trimming pared 3 bases from V and 4 bases from J, leaving 13 bases between. Here the CDR3 DNA reads TGTGCCAGCAGTGAGGACCCAGGAGGGAATCAGCCCCAGCATTTT. Its translation is CASSEDPGGNQPQHF.

V and J are TRBV21-1 and TRBJ2-7; the listed D gene, TRBD1, was not tested against the DNA. TRBV21-1 counts as a pseudogene. The CDR3 is made up of 14 amino acids. CDR3 in amino acids: CASSSGQEIYEQYF. DNA of the CDR3: TGTGCCAGCAGCTCGGGACAGGAAATCTACGAGCAGTACTTC.

J is TRBJ2-3 and V is TRBV6-5, with a possible D match to TRBD2 (5 bases). Germline V gene sequence: CDR1 MNHEY, CDR2 SVGAGI. The CDR3 extends over 16 amino acids. V was cut by 2 bases and J by 2 bases, with 14 bases left in between. The CDR3 sequence: CASSYLRSGNTDTQYF. The CDR3 coding sequence is TGTGCCAGCAGTTACCTTCGCTCCGGGAACACAGATACGCAGTATTTT.

This clone was found a few times. The gene calls are TRBV5-1 and TRBJ2-6; D is uncertain. The length of the CDR3 is 15 residues. Trimming stripped 0 bases from V and 1 base from J, with 5 bases between. Germline V gene lookup returns CDR1 SGHRS and CDR2 YFSETQ. The CDR3 here is CASSLVDSGANVLTF. The CDR3 DNA reads as TGCGCCAGCAGCTTGGTAGATTCTGGGGCCAACGTCCTGACTTTC.

The rearrangement joins TRBV5-1 to TRBJ2-5; D is possibly TRBD2 (5 bases). Looked up from germline, CDR1 is SGHRS and CDR2 is YFSETQ. V shed 3 bases and J shed 4 bases, with 19 bases lying between them. The CDR3 has 16 residues. The chain's CDR3 is CASSSVEGSESETQYF. The DNA of the CDR3 is TGCGCCAGCAGCTCGGTCGAGGGTTCGGAATCAGAGACCCAGTACTTC.

The chain has TRBV7-8 and TRBJ1-5; the D gene is possibly TRBD1 (6 bases). The V gene's germline CDR1 is SGHVS and CDR2 FQNEAQ. The CDR3 contains 15 residues. V shed 3 bases and J shed 0 bases, with 9 bases lying between them. In nucleotides, the CDR3 is TGTGCCAGCAGCTTCGGACAGAATAGCAATCAGCCCCAGCATTTT. This translates into CASSFGQNSNQPQHF. The full variable domain, its missing parts supplied by reference TRBV7-8 and TRBJ1-5, is GAGVSQSPRYKVAKRGQDVALRCDPISGHVSLFWYQQALGQGPEFLTYFQNEAQLDKSGLPSDRFFAERPEGSVSTLKIQRTQQEDSAVYLCASSFGQNSNQPQHFGDGTRLSIL.

The CDR3 region has the DNA TGTGCCAGCAGTGTATCGAGGGCTAAAGAGACCCAGTACTTC. It encodes CASSVSRAKETQYF. The genes are TRBV2 and TRBJ2-5, with D perhaps TRBD2 (5 bases). Between the trimmed V and J ends, which lost 4 bases and 3 bases, there was a span of 12 bases. The germline V gene has CDR1 SNHLY and CDR2 FYNNEI. The CDR3 covers 14 residues. Together with reference TRBV2 and TRBJ2-5, the CDR3 gives the full variable domain: EPEVTQTPSHQVTQMGQEVILRCVPISNHLYFYWYRQILGQKVEFLVSFYNNEISEKSEIFDDQFSVERPDGSNFTLKIRSTKLEDSAMYFCASSVSRAKETQYFGPGTRLLVL.

V usage is TRBV28 and J usage is TRBJ1-1, with 9 bases that match TRBD1. The CDR3 runs 13 residues. V dropped 7 bases and J dropped 5; count of bases not matched to a gene: 5. Germline loops: CDR1 MDHEN, CDR2 SYDVKM. The CDR3 loop reads CASNDRGRTEAFF. The CDR3 DNA sequence: TGTGCCAGCAATGACAGGGGGAGAACTGAAGCTTTCTTT.

The chain recombines TRBV6-4 with TRBJ2-7; D possibly corresponds to TRBD2 (5 bases). V gave up 6 bases and J gave up 7 bases, with 16 bases separating them. The germline CDR1 and CDR2 sequences are MRHNA and SNTAGT. The CDR3 length is 13 residues. This CDR3 is CASSQTPTGEQYF. The CDR3 DNA sequence: TGTGCCAGCAGCCAGACTCCCACGGGGGAGCAGTACTTC.